The 17 T cell receptor beta chains below were found in one sample sequenced in a study of graft-versus-host responses after intestinal transplantation. Assay: immunoSEQ multiplex PCR; the TCRdb copy retains only in-frame clones and omits some. The table shows nearly 110,000 clones, with roughly 87% occurring only once. These receptors lack a known antigen. This sample comprised unstimulated CD4+ T cells sorted from spleen or lymph node cells, obtained before transplant. The receptor set was obtained from a human donor who was the organ donor for an intestinal transplant.

The V gene is TRBV6-1, the J gene TRBJ2-7, with TRBD2 matching over 8 bases. This CDR3 has 15 amino acids. Germline V CDR1 and CDR2: MNHNS, SASEGT. Losses at the gene ends were 1 base for V and 5 bases for J; bases not matched to a gene: 7. The CDR3 loop reads CASSEGLAGSHEQYF. CDR3 bases: TGTGCCAGCAGTGAAGGGCTAGCGGGTTCCCACGAGCAGTACTTC.

The CDR3 loop reads CASSPFVSGRAPTDTQYF. In DNA, the CDR3 is TGTGCCAGCAGCCCTTTCGTTAGCGGGAGGGCCCCTACAGATACGCAGTATTTT. This sequence joins TRBV7-2 and TRBJ2-3, with 11 nucleotides matching TRBD2. Germline V lookup: CDR1 SGHTA, CDR2 FQGNSA. The V segment lost 5 bases and the J segment 3 bases; nucleotides outside the gene matches: 13. The length of the CDR3 is 18 residues.

The V and J genes are TRBV18 and TRBJ1-4; D gene unclear. Per the germline V gene, CDR1 is KGHSH and CDR2 is LQKENI. Trimming removed 0 bases from V and 2 bases from J, with 10 bases in between. This CDR3 is 16 amino acids long. The DNA for the CDR3 is TGTGCCAGCTCACCACCAGCGACGGCCACTAATGAAAAACTGTTTTTT. Its protein product is CASSPPATATNEKLFF.

CDR3 bases: TGTGCCAGCAGCGACGGGGGACAGGGAGGGGGATCTGGGGCCAACGTCCTGACTTTC. Translating gives CASSDGGQGGGSGANVLTF. J is TRBJ2-6 and V is TRBV9, with 9 bases that match TRBD1. The J segment lost 1 base and the V segment lost 3 bases, leaving 11 bases of the junction unmatched. CDR1 and CDR2 from the germline V gene are SGDLS and YYNGEE. The CDR3 has 19 amino acids. Variable domain in full (rest from reference TRBV9 and TRBJ2-6): DSGVTQTPKHLITATGQRVTLRCSPRSGDLSVYWYQQSLDQGLQFLIQYYNGEERAKGNILERFSAQQFPDLHSELNLSSLELGDSALYFCASSDGGQGGGSGANVLTFGAGSRLTVL.

As concerns this clone: Other DNA sequences in this sample translate to the same CDR3. V and J are TRBV6-1 and TRBJ2-2; D perhaps matches TRBD1 (5 bases). Germline assignment: CDR1 MNHNS and CDR2 SASEGT. Trimming pared 5 bases from V and 5 bases from J, leaving 12 bases between. The CDR3 runs to 14 residues. CDR3 amino acids: CASSLTGGTGELFF. For the CDR3, the DNA is TGTGCCAGCAGTCTAACAGGTGGAACCGGGGAGCTGTTTTTT.

The chain links TRBV5-1 to TRBJ1-2, with 9 bases matching TRBD1. Trimming removed 4 bases from V and 8 bases from J; junction bases left unmatched: 9. Germline V gene data show CDR1 as SGHRS and CDR2 as YFSETQ. This CDR3 is built from 14 residues. The CDR3: CASSVPRQGEGYTF. The CDR3 DNA reads TGCGCCAGCAGCGTACCGAGACAGGGGGAGGGCTACACCTTC.

V usage is TRBV6-5 and J usage is TRBJ2-5; D gene ambiguous. The CDR3 sequence is 14 residues long. Trimming shortened V by 5 bases and J by 0 bases, and 10 bases separated the two germline ends. Germline assignment: CDR1 MNHEY and CDR2 SVGAGI. The CDR3 region is CASSLDGHQETQYF. In nucleotides, the CDR3 is TGTGCCAGCAGTCTAGACGGGCACCAAGAGACCCAGTACTTC.

As DNA, the CDR3 is TGTGCCTGGAGCCAAGAGGCCAACACAGATACGCAGTATTTT. Its translation: CAWSQEANTDTQYF. The chain has TRBV30 and TRBJ2-3; the D is unclear. The CDR3 extends over 14 amino acids. Deletions cut 3 bases from V and 2 bases from J, with 12 bases between. CDR1 is GTSNPN, CDR2 SVGIG, per germline (reference sequence).

The V and J genes are TRBV6-6 and TRBJ2-7, with 7 bases identical to TRBD1. V shed 4 bases and J 3 bases; nucleotides not matched to a gene: 3. The CDR3 extends over 13 amino acids. CDR1 and CDR2 (germline): MNHNY, SVGAGI (reference sequence). CDR3 loop: CASSFRQGYEQYF. CDR3 in DNA: TGTGCCAGCAGTTTCCGACAGGGCTACGAGCAGTACTTC.

The chain links TRBV12-1 to TRBJ2-7; whether TRBD2, the table's D call, matches the DNA was not checked. TRBV12-1 is a known pseudogene. The CDR3 is 15 residues long. The CDR3 is CASSLEDYPSYEQYF. The CDR3 coding sequence is TGTGCCAGCAGCCTAGAGGACTATCCTTCCTACGAGCAGTACTTC.

V is TRBV11-3 and J is TRBJ2-1, with D maybe TRBD2 (6 bases). This CDR3 spans 14 amino acids. Germline loops: CDR1 SGHNT, CDR2 YENEEA. Trimming pared 4 bases from V and 8 bases from J, leaving 15 bases between. The CDR3: CASSSRESAHEQFF. CDR3 nucleotide sequence: TGTGCCAGCAGCTCCCGGGAGTCCGCCCATGAGCAGTTCTTC.

The CDR3 is CATTGGDPYEQYF. The CDR3 region has the DNA TGTGCCACGACAGGGGGCGACCCTTACGAGCAGTACTTC. This chain connects TRBV19 to TRBJ2-5, with 10 bases matching TRBD1. The assigned J gene may be wrong: the sequence end matches TRBJ2-7 better. The CDR3 loop spans 13 amino acids. Germline CDR1 and CDR2: LNHDA and SQIVND (reference sequence).

This chain links TRBV7-3 with TRBJ2-3, with a possible D match to TRBD1 (6 bases). Germline CDR1 is SGHTA and CDR2 is FQGTGA. The CDR3 loop spans 14 amino acids. V lost 3 bases and J lost 6, with 13 bases in between. In DNA form, the CDR3 reads TGTGCCAGCAGCTTCGGACAGTTTTCCGATACGCAGTATTTT. It specifies CASSFGQFSDTQYF.

The V and J genes are TRBV5-5 and TRBJ2-7; 16 nucleotides match TRBD2. Germline lookup yields CDR1 SGHKS and CDR2 YYEKEE (reference sequence). V lost 4 bases to trimming and J lost 5 bases; unmatched junction nucleotides: 9. The CDR3 loop spans 17 amino acids. The CDR3 is CASSLPGLAGGLNEQYF. In nucleotides, the CDR3 is TGTGCCAGCAGCCTGCCGGGACTAGCGGGGGGGCTAAACGAGCAGTACTTC.

V usage is TRBV7-4 and J usage is TRBJ1-4; D uncertain. V shed 7 bases and J shed 8 bases, with 8 bases lying between them. The CDR3 extends over 11 amino acids. From germline, CDR1 is SGHVT and CDR2 SQSDAQ. The CDR3 here is CASMGGEKLFF. CDR3 sequence (DNA): TGTGCCAGCATGGGAGGGGAAAAACTGTTTTTT.

The rearrangement links TRBV10-1 to TRBJ2-2; 10 bases map to TRBD2. Germline V CDR1 and CDR2: WNHNN, SYGVQD (reference sequence). V shed 2 bases, J shed 6 bases, and the junction held 3 bases outside the gene matches. The CDR3 is 15 amino acids. CDR3 bases: TGCGCCAGCAGTGAGAACCTAGCGGGGGCCGGGGAGCTGTTTTTT. Translated: CASSENLAGAGELFF.

V usage is TRBV11-2 and J usage is TRBJ2-7; D gene ambiguous. This CDR3 has 12 residues. V lost 5 bases and J lost 4, with 9 bases in between. Germline V gene sequence: CDR1 SGHAT, CDR2 FQNNGV. CDR3 protein: CASSQRRYEQYF. For the CDR3, the DNA is TGTGCCAGCAGCCAAAGGCGGTACGAGCAGTACTTC.